These 13 T cell receptor beta chains were sequenced from one sample in a study of PD-1 blockade in classical Hodgkin lymphoma (dated by TCRdb to the early 2020s). The protocol used for the library was the immunoSEQ multiplex PCR assay. In its TCRdb copy, this immuneACCESS table keeps in-frame sequences only and misses some clones. Where compared with another copy, unresolved V genes explain less than half of these, and the others have no known cause. This sample comprises some 41,000 clones, about 88% of them detected only once. The ten largest clonotypes hold around 5% of the sample. What the time point label conveys for this sample: cycle 2 day 1 (C2D1) of nivolumab. Every trial patient had relapsed after autologous stem cell transplantation, and cohorts A, B and C differed in prior brentuximab vedotin exposure. Source: peripheral blood mononuclear cells (PBMCs), taken before the second cycle of nivolumab. The receptors were sampled from a human donor with classical Hodgkin lymphoma.

The J gene is TRBJ1-5, the V gene TRBV10-3; D is unclear. Germline assignment: CDR1 ENHRY and CDR2 SYGVKD. CDR3 length: 12 residues. Trimming took off 3 bases at V and 8 bases at J, with 8 bases between the two ends. CDR3 bases: TGTGCCATCAGTGACCACGTAGAGCCCCAGCATTTT. It encodes CAISDHVEPQHF.

V and J are TRBV7-3 and TRBJ1-4; the D gene is possibly TRBD1 (5 bases). V dropped 3 bases and J dropped 0 bases, with 20 bases sitting between them. The CDR3 consists of 19 residues. Germline V gene data show CDR1 as SGHTA and CDR2 as FQGTGA. CDR3 nucleotide sequence: TGTGCCAGCAGCTTCCCTGGGACGCCTAAAAGCACAACTAATGAAAAACTGTTTTTT. Its protein is CASSFPGTPKSTTNEKLFF.

CDR3 in amino acids: CASSLQSAGGPGDEQFF. The CDR3, as DNA: TGTGCCAGCAGCTTACAGTCAGCGGGAGGGCCGGGGGATGAGCAGTTCTTC. The J gene is TRBJ2-1, the V gene TRBV7-3, with 10 bases fitting TRBD2. Germline CDR1 is SGHTA and CDR2 is FQGTGA. This CDR3 is 17 amino acids long. V gave up 2 bases and J gave up 8 bases; unmatched junction bases: 12.

The chain couples TRBV7-2 to TRBJ2-7; the D is unclear. The CDR3 covers 13 residues. Germline assignment: CDR1 SGHTA and CDR2 FQGNSA. Trimming left V 0 bases short and J 3 bases short, with 6 bases between. The CDR3 nucleotides are TGTGCCAGCAGCTTAGCTCCAGGCTACGAGCAGTACTTC. Translated, it gives CASSLAPGYEQYF.

The chain uses TRBV19 and TRBJ1-6; 7 bases map to TRBD1. V was pared by 4 bases and J by 5 bases, with 5 bases of the junction left unmatched. Germline assignment: CDR1 LNHDA and CDR2 SQIVND (reference sequence). The CDR3 runs to 15 residues. CDR3 nucleotides: TGTGCCAGTAGTAAGACAGGGTGGCATAATTCACCCCTCCACTTT. This translates into CASSKTGWHNSPLHF. The variable domain in full, with the rest retrieved from reference TRBV19 and TRBJ1-6, is DGGITQSPKYLFRKEGQNVTLSCEQNLNHDAMYWYRQDPGQGLRLIYYSQIVNDFQKGDIAEGYSVSREKKESFPLTVTSAQKNPTAFYLCASSKTGWHNSPLHFGNGTRLTVT.

The count of this clone is one. The chain joins TRBV5-6 to TRBJ2-5; D remains ambiguous. The assigned J gene may be wrong: the sequence end matches TRBJ2-7 better. Germline V gene data show CDR1 as SGHDT and CDR2 as YYEEEE. There are 12 residues in the CDR3. CDR3 bases: TGTGCCAGCAGCTTGGGGGGCTACGAGCAGTACTTC. This sequence encodes CASSLGGYEQYF.

V is TRBV6-6 and J is TRBJ2-3, with TRBD2 identical over 7 bases. Per germline, CDR1 MNHNY and CDR2 SVGAGI (reference sequence). With V trimmed by 10 bases and J by 4 bases, 8 bases remained unmatched. The CDR3 runs 13 residues. The CDR3 is CATWGGMSDTQYF. The CDR3, as DNA: TGTGCCACGTGGGGGGGGATGTCAGATACGCAGTATTTT.

The chain carries TRBV18 and TRBJ2-3; D might be TRBD1 (5 bases). V dropped 2 bases and J dropped 5 bases, with 8 bases sitting between them. The CDR3 covers 13 residues. The germline gives CDR1 KGHSH, CDR2 LQKENI. This chain's CDR3 is CASSPDSRDTQYF. The CDR3 DNA follows: TGTGCCAGCTCACCAGACAGTCGAGATACGCAGTATTTT.

This clone has only one observation. The chain couples TRBV5-1 to TRBJ2-7; 7 positions match TRBD1. This CDR3 has 16 residues. V lost 0 bases and J lost 4; bases outside the gene matches: 10. From germline, CDR1 is SGHRS and CDR2 YFSETQ. The CDR3 nucleotides read TGCGCCAGCAGCTTGGCCCTTGGACAGGCGGGTTACGAGCAGTACTTC. Translated: CASSLALGQAGYEQYF.

J is TRBJ2-3 and V is TRBV6-5; 10 bases align to TRBD2. From germline, CDR1 is MNHEY and CDR2 SVGAGI. J gave up 1 base and V 2 bases, and 3 bases lay outside the gene matches. The CDR3 sequence is 16 residues long. The CDR3 here is CASSYRTSGRTDTQYF. The CDR3 DNA follows: TGTGCCAGCAGTTACCGGACTAGCGGCCGCACAGATACGCAGTATTTT.

The chain employs TRBV28 and TRBJ2-7; 9 positions match TRBD2. Trimming at V came to 2 bases and at J to 2 bases, leaving 4 bases not matched to a gene. The CDR3 is 15 residues long. Germline V lookup: CDR1 MDHEN, CDR2 SYDVKM. The CDR3 sequence is CASSLAGGSPYEQYF. CDR3 nucleotides: TGTGCCAGCAGTTTAGCGGGGGGGTCTCCCTACGAGCAGTACTTC.

The chain is built from TRBV7-6 and TRBJ2-7; the match to TRBD2 covers 8 bases. The CDR3 totals 15 residues. Germline V gene lookup returns CDR1 SGHVS and CDR2 FNYEAQ. V lost 2 bases, J lost 2 bases, and 5 bases stayed unmatched. The CDR3 nucleotides read TGTGCCAGCAGCTTATCCCCAGCGGGAGCCTACGAGCAGTACTTC. This translates into CASSLSPAGAYEQYF. The entire variable domain, with the rest obtained from reference TRBV7-6 and TRBJ2-7, is as follows: GAGVSQSPRYKVTKRGQDVALRCDPISGHVSLYWYRQALGQGPEFLTYFNYEAQQDKSGLPNDRFSAERPEGSISTLTIQRTEQRDSAMYRCASSLSPAGAYEQYFGPGTRLTVT.

The table lists this clone with a few counts. Other nucleotide sequences in the sample specify the same CDR3. J is TRBJ1-2 and V is TRBV5-1; D possibly corresponds to TRBD1 (5 bases). V lost 2 bases and J lost 8, with 13 bases in between. The CDR3 totals 13 residues. Germline assignment: CDR1 SGHRS and CDR2 YFSETQ. The CDR3: CASSFEGSYGYTF. The CDR3 region has the DNA TGCGCCAGCAGCTTTGAGGGGTCTTACGGCTACACCTTC.